A selection of T cell receptor beta chains follows, all from one sample in a study of shared clonotypes between healthy human individuals. Libraries were prepared by immunoSEQ multiplex PCR; TCRdb keeps only in-frame clonotypes and omits some of them. Altogether approximately 740,000 clones are present, 90% to 95% being singletons, with the ten largest covering less than 25%. What was sequenced was naive CD8+ T cells sorted from blood. These receptors all stem from a man aged 30-40 years in good health. CDR3s include the opening cysteine and the closing phenylalanine or tryptophan. D genes are given only for firm matches. Some rows have no size entry. The others give once, few or many, or a class for an expanded clone.

. | . | TRBJ1-5 | TRBV6-4 | CASSEQAGGNQPQHF | TGTGCCAGCAGTGAACAGGCAGGGGGCAATCAGCCCCAGCATTTT
. | TRBD1 | TRBJ1-5 | TRBV13 | CASSSRRGRGPNQPQHF | TGTGCCAGCAGTTCTAGACGGGGCAGGGGGCCCAATCAGCCCCAGCATTTT
. | . | TRBJ1-5 | TRBV28 | CASSLGSNQPQHF | TGTGCCAGCAGTTTAGGAAGCAATCAGCCCCAGCATTTT
. | . | TRBJ2-7 | TRBV27 | CASSLRWASDPYEQYF | TGTGCCAGCAGTTTACGCTGGGCTAGCGACCCTTACGAGCAGTACTTC
. | . | TRBJ1-2 | TRBV27 | CASSLNPYYGYTF | TGTGCCAGCAGTTTAAATCCGTACTATGGCTACACCTTC
. | . | TRBJ1-4 | TRBV6-6 | CASSSRGDADEKLFF | TGTGCCAGCAGCTCCCGGGGGGATGCGGATGAAAAACTGTTTTTT
. | . | TRBJ1-2 | TRBV19 | CASSLFVGPGVYGYTF | TGTGCCAGTAGTCTGTTTGTCGGCCCGGGGGTCTATGGCTACACCTTC
. | . | TRBJ1-2 | TRBV27 | CASKSQRNYGYTF | TGTGCCAGCAAATCCCAACGGAACTATGGCTACACCTTC
. | . | TRBJ2-5 | TRBV2 | CASRGVTQYF | TGTGCCAGCCGGGGAGTAACCCAGTACTTC
. | . | TRBJ2-3 | TRBV28 | CASSLKFSTDTQYF | TGTGCCAGCAGTTTAAAGTTCAGCACAGATACGCAGTATTTT
. | . | TRBJ2-7 | TRBV4-1 | CASSQAPFYEQYF | TGCGCCAGCAGCCAAGCCCCCTTCTACGAGCAGTACTTC
. | . | TRBJ2-5 | TRBV2 | CASKTLQETLQETQYF | TGTGCCAGCAAAACCCTCCAAGAGACACTACAAGAGACCCAGTACTTC
few | . | TRBJ2-1 | TRBV6-1 | CASSESRTDAYNEQFF | TGTGCCAGCAGTGAATCTAGGACGGACGCCTACAATGAGCAGTTCTTC
once | . | TRBJ1-3 | TRBV9 | CASSVRPGNTIYF | TGTGCCAGCAGCGTAAGGCCTGGAAACACCATATATTTT
. | . | TRBJ2-1 | TRBV7-9 | CASSSRGGQGGNEQFF | TGTGCCAGCAGCTCCCGGGGGGGACAGGGAGGCAATGAGCAGTTCTTC
few | . | TRBJ1-2 | TRBV6-4 | CASRRRGVVDYGYTF | TGTGCCAGCAGGCGCAGGGGTGTTGTGGACTATGGCTACACCTTC
. | TRBD2 | TRBJ2-1 | TRBV27 | CASSPPPGLADNEQFF | TGTGCCAGCAGCCCCCCCCCGGGACTAGCGGACAATGAGCAGTTCTTC
. | TRBD2 | TRBJ2-1 | TRBV9 | CASTYGLDDEQFF | TGTGCCAGCACCTATGGACTAGACGATGAGCAGTTCTTC
once | TRBD1 | TRBJ2-7 | TRBV19 | CASSIKGQGSYEQYF | TGTGCCAGTAGTATAAAAGGACAGGGAAGCTACGAGCAGTACTTC